Ten or more counts support the clone carrying this T cell receptor (beta chain). The sample is drawn from a study of human T cells and chemical hapten exposure. As for time point: pre-sensitization, week 0. The treatment: therapeutic diphenylcyclopropenone sensitization with weekly scalp DPC. TCRdb itself ran the RACE reads through MiXCR, one entry per CDR3 protein. This sample has around 120,000 distinct CDR3 sequences, with roughly 14% found just once. Material: whole blood, obtained in connection with sensitization to the hapten diphenylcyclopropenone (DPC). The origin of this receptor is a woman between 18 and 29 years old with alopecia areata. Some clones in this sample may be carry-over from other donors' samples.

The chain's CDR3 is CASSQVTLLAKNIQYF. DNA for the CDR3: TGTGCCAGCAGCCAAGTGACGTTGCTAGCCAAAAACATTCAGTACTTC. This chain uses TRBV4-2 with TRBJ2-4; no clear D gene. Trimming took off 1 base at V and 0 bases at J, with 10 bases between the two ends. There are 16 residues in the CDR3. The germline CDR1 and CDR2 sequences are LGHNA and YNFKEQ.